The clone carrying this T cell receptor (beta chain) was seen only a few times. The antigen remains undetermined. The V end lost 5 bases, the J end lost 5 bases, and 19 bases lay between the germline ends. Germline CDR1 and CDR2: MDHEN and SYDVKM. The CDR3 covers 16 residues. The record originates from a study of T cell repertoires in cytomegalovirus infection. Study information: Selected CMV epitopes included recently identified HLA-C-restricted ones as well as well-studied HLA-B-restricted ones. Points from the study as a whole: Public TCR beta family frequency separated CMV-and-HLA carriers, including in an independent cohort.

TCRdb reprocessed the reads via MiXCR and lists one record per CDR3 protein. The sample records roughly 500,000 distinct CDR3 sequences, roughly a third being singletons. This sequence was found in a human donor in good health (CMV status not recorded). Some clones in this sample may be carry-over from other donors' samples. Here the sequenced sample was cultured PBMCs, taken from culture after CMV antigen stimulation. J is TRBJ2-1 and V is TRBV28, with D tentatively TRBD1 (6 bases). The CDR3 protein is CASSPLGVGAHNEQFF. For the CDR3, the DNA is TGTGCCAGCAGTCCCCTGGGAGTGGGGGCCCACAATGAGCAGTTCTTC.